These 10 T cell receptor beta chains originate from one sample sequenced in a study of blood T cell repertoires in COVID-19. Sequencing used immunoSEQ multiplex PCR; TCRdb keeps in-frame clones, though not all of them. The sample consists of 150,000 to 200,000 clones, around 79% of them appearing once. Sample: peripheral blood. The source of these receptors is a man in his 60s with active or convalescent COVID-19.

This clone showed up just a few times. This chain connects TRBV6-5 to TRBJ2-7, with D possibly being TRBD2 (5 bases). The germline V and J ends were trimmed by 4 bases and 3 bases, with 13 bases remaining between them. The CDR3 loop spans 14 amino acids. Germline V lookup: CDR1 MNHEY, CDR2 SVGAGI. The CDR3, as DNA: TGTGCCAGCAGTTCCGGACTCTTTTACTACGAGCAGTACTTC. Its protein product is CASSSGLFYYEQYF.

The genes are TRBV9 and TRBJ2-1, with 13 bases aligning to TRBD2. The CDR3 runs 15 residues. With 4 bases clipped from V and 7 bases from J, the junction kept 5 bases outside the gene matches. Germline CDR1 reads SGDLS; CDR2 reads YYNGEE. In DNA form, the CDR3 reads TGTGCCAGCAGCCAACAGACTAGCGGGAGGAATGAGCAGTTCTTC. Encoded protein: CASSQQTSGRNEQFF.

The chain links TRBV5-1 to TRBJ2-6; no reliable D call. The CDR3 has 12 amino acids. Germline V lookup: CDR1 SGHRS, CDR2 YFSETQ. Trimming stripped 7 bases from V and 3 bases from J, with 5 bases between. In nucleotides, the CDR3 is TGCGCCAGCTCCTATGGGGCCAACGTCCTGACTTTC. Its protein product is CASSYGANVLTF.

The V gene is TRBV29-1, the J gene TRBJ2-3; TRBD2 aligns across 7 bases. V gave up 2 bases and J gave up 2 bases; unmatched junction bases: 10. This CDR3 is built from 16 residues. CDR1 and CDR2 (germline): SQVTM, ANQGSEA. Here the CDR3 reads CSVEFGTSAFTDTQYF. The CDR3 region has the DNA TGCAGCGTTGAATTTGGCACTAGCGCCTTCACAGATACGCAGTATTTT.

V gene TRBV5-1 combines with J gene TRBJ2-5, with a tentative D call TRBD1 (6 bases). The CDR3 runs 15 residues. Trimming pared 4 bases from V and 1 base from J, leaving 14 bases between. Germline V gene lookup returns CDR1 SGHRS and CDR2 YFSETQ. In DNA, the CDR3 is TGCGCCAGCAGCCCTTTGACAGGTCTCCAAGAGACCCAGTACTTC. It translates to CASSPLTGLQETQYF.

A few counts support this clone. The CDR3 sequence is CAWRKPEGGFYEQYF. The CDR3 DNA reads as TGTGCCTGGAGAAAGCCCGAGGGCGGGTTCTACGAGCAGTACTTC. The V call is TRBV30, the J call TRBJ2-7; perhaps TRBD2 as D (5 bases). The CDR3 is 15 amino acids. V was trimmed by 3 bases and J by 3 bases, leaving 18 bases between them. CDR1 is GTSNPN, CDR2 SVGIG, per germline (reference sequence).

The gene calls are TRBV2 and TRBJ1-1, with a weak D call TRBD1 (6 bases). Trimming removed 4 bases at V and 6 bases at J, with 24 bases between. Germline assignment: CDR1 SNHLY and CDR2 FYNNEI. The length of the CDR3 is 17 residues. CDR3: CASSASPGKGVSAEAFF. The CDR3 nucleotides are TGTGCCAGCAGTGCCAGCCCCGGTAAGGGGGTTAGCGCTGAAGCTTTCTTT.

The rearrangement uses TRBV3-1 (or the pseudogene TRBV3-2) and TRBJ1-6; maybe TRBD1 (5 bases). Per the germline V gene, CDR1 is LGHDT and CDR2 is YNNKEL (reference sequence). The CDR3 spans 14 residues. Trimming left V 4 bases short and J 6 bases short, with 10 bases between. CDR3 loop: CASSLRDSNSPLHF. The CDR3 nucleotides are TGTGCCAGCAGCCTCCGGGACTCTAATTCACCCCTCCACTTT.

This chain uses TRBV15 with TRBJ1-3; 7 nucleotides line up with TRBD1. The V and J ends lost 1 base and 3 bases, in that order; junction bases with no gene match: 6. Germline loops: CDR1 LNHNV, CDR2 YYDKDF (reference sequence). The CDR3 runs 16 residues. The CDR3 DNA sequence: TGTGCCACCAGCAGAGCCAACAGGGGTGGTGGAAACACCATATATTTT. Its translation is CATSRANRGGGNTIYF.

The chain joins TRBV5-1 to TRBJ2-3, with D perhaps TRBD1 (5 bases). The germline V gene has CDR1 SGHRS and CDR2 YFSETQ. Trimming pared 4 bases from V and 0 bases from J, leaving 9 bases between. This CDR3 is built from 14 residues. CDR3 bases: TGCGCCAGCAGCCCAGGGTATAGCACAGATACGCAGTATTTT. Its translation: CASSPGYSTDTQYF.